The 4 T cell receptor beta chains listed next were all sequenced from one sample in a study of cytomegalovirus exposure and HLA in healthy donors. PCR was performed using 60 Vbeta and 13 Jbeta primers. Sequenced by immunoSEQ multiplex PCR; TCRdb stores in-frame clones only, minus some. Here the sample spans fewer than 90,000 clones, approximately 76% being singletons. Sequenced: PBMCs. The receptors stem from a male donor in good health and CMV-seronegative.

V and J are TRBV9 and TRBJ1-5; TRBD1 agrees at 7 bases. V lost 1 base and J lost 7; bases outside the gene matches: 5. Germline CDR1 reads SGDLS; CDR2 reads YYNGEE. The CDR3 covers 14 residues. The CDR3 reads CASSVTQGEQPQHF. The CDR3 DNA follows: TGTGCCAGCAGCGTAACCCAGGGGGAGCAGCCCCAGCATTTT.

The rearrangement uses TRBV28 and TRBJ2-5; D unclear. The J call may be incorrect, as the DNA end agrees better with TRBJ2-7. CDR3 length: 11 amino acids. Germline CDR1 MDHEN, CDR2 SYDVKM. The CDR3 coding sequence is TGTGCCAGCAGTTTGGGCAACGAGCAGTACTTC. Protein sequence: CASSLGNEQYF.

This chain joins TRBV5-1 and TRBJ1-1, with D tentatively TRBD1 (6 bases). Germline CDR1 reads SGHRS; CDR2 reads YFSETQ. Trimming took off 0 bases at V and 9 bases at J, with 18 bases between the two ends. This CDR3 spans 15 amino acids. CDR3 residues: CASSLETGQRLKAFF. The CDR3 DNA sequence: TGCGCCAGCAGCTTGGAGACAGGACAGAGACTGAAAGCTTTCTTT.

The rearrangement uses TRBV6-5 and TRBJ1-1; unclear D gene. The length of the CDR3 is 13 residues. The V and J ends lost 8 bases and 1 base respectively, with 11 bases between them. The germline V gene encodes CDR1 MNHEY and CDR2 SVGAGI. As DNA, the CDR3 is TGTGCCAGCCAGACATTACCGAACACTGAAGCTTTCTTT. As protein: CASQTLPNTEAFF.